These 27 T cell receptor beta chains were sequenced from one sample in a study of blood T cell repertoires in COVID-19 (dated by TCRdb to the early 2020s). The library relied on the immunoSEQ multiplex PCR assay. In TCRdb, the immuneACCESS table is reduced to in-frame sequences with V and J assigned. These tables do not hold every clone; where another copy was compared, an unresolved V gene accounts for under half, and the others remain unexplained. For this sample there are 100,000 to 150,000 clones; about 88% appear just once. Jointly, the top ten make up over 1% of the sample. Sequenced: peripheral blood. The source is a woman of 80 years or more with acute or convalescent COVID-19.

The rearrangement joins TRBV18 to TRBJ1-5; tentative D call: TRBD1 (6 bases). With 3 bases removed from V and 7 bases from J, the gap between germline ends came to 13 bases. Germline CDR1 KGHSH, CDR2 LQKENI. CDR3 size: 14 residues. In DNA form, the CDR3 reads TGTGCCAGCTCACCCCCGGGGGGGGGCCAGCCCCAGCATTTT. It yields the protein CASSPPGGGQPQHF.

The chain recombines TRBV28 with TRBJ2-3, with TRBD1 matching 8 bases. V lost 6 bases and J lost 2; bases outside the gene matches: 10. Germline values: CDR1 MDHEN, CDR2 SYDVKM. The CDR3 consists of 16 residues. The CDR3 nucleotides are TGTGCCAGCAGACACAGGGGGGCGGGTTACACAGATACGCAGTATTTT. Protein product: CASRHRGAGYTDTQYF.

The V gene is TRBV13, the J gene TRBJ2-7; no clear D. The CDR3 runs to 14 residues. V gave up 1 base and J gave up 0 bases, with 7 bases separating them. Germline lookup yields CDR1 PRHDT and CDR2 FYEKMQ (reference sequence). As DNA, the CDR3 is TGTGCCAGCAGCTTAGCGCTAACCTCCTACGAGCAGTACTTC. Translation gives CASSLALTSYEQYF.

The CDR3 DNA sequence: TGTGCCAGTAGTATCAGGACAGGACCCTCCTACGAGCAGTACTTC. Translation: CASSIRTGPSYEQYF. This chain connects TRBV19 to TRBJ2-7; 7 bases agree with TRBD1. Germline V gives CDR1 LNHDA, CDR2 SQIVND (reference sequence). The CDR3 has 15 residues. Losses at the gene ends were 3 bases for V and 0 bases for J; bases not matched to a gene: 5.

This chain links TRBV3-1 (or the pseudogene TRBV3-2) with TRBJ1-2; the match to TRBD1 covers 7 bases. V lost 7 bases and J lost 5; bases outside the gene matches: 10. CDR3 size: 14 residues. CDR1 LGHDT and CDR2 YNNKEL come from the germline V gene (reference sequence). The CDR3 spells CASTLRDSQYGYTF. The CDR3 coding sequence is TGTGCCAGCACCCTCAGGGACAGCCAATATGGCTACACCTTC.

The rearrangement links TRBV7-3 to TRBJ2-3, with 10 bases fitting TRBD2. The junction had 7 bases not matched to a gene; V was cut back by 5 bases and J by 5 bases. This CDR3 region has 15 residues. The germline V gene encodes CDR1 SGHTA and CDR2 FQGTGA. CDR3 nucleotides: TGTGCCAGCAGCCGCGGGACTAGCGCGATAGATACGCAGTATTTT. It yields the protein CASSRGTSAIDTQYF.

The V gene is TRBV5-8, the J gene TRBJ1-1; D might be TRBD1 (5 bases). The germline V and J ends were trimmed by 4 bases and 5 bases, with 15 bases remaining between them. The germline V gene encodes CDR1 SGHTS and CDR2 YDEGEE. This CDR3 region has 14 residues. CDR3 sequence: CASSQDSRFTEAFF. The CDR3, as DNA: TGTGCCAGCAGCCAAGACAGTAGGTTTACTGAAGCTTTCTTT.

V is TRBV7-3 and J is TRBJ2-1; perhaps TRBD1 as D (5 bases). The CDR3 is 13 residues long. V lost 5 bases and J lost 5, with 10 bases in between. The germline V gene encodes CDR1 SGHTA and CDR2 FQGTGA. The DNA of the CDR3 is TGTGCCAGCAGCCTCGCCAGGGACAATGAGCAGTTCTTC. It specifies CASSLARDNEQFF.

V usage is TRBV19 and J usage is TRBJ2-4, with TRBD2 as a possible D gene (6 bases). V lost 4 bases and J 0 bases, leaving 13 bases between the germline ends. CDR3 length: 16 amino acids. Germline assignment: CDR1 LNHDA and CDR2 SQIVND (reference sequence). The CDR3 region has the DNA TGTGCCAGTAGTAGGCAGGGAGGACTAGCCAAAAACATTCAGTACTTC. Translation gives CASSRQGGLAKNIQYF.

This clone occurred once. This rearrangement joins TRBV27 to TRBJ2-1; the D gene is possibly TRBD1 (6 bases). Trimming shortened V by 3 bases and J by 8 bases, and 17 bases separated the two germline ends. This CDR3 is built from 15 residues. CDR1 MNHEY and CDR2 SMNVEV come from the germline V gene (reference sequence). CDR3 bases: TGTGCCAGCAGTTTGGCCAGGGGCCGGTGGCATGAGCAGTTCTTC. Amino acid sequence: CASSLARGRWHEQFF.

This sequence joins TRBV6-2 or TRBV6-3 and TRBJ1-2; 12 positions agree with TRBD1. The length of the CDR3 is 16 residues. From germline, CDR1 is MNHEY and CDR2 SVGEGT. The V and J ends lost 2 bases and 2 bases, in that order; junction bases with no gene match: 3. CDR3 bases: TGTGCCAGCAGTTACGGGACAGGGGGCAGAAACTATGGCTACACCTTC. It encodes CASSYGTGGRNYGYTF.

Here the CDR3 DNA reads TGTGCCAGCAGCCAAATTAGCGGGGGGCCCACCGGGGAGCTGTTTTTT. Translating it yields CASSQISGGPTGELFF. This sequence joins TRBV3-1 (or the pseudogene TRBV3-2) and TRBJ2-2, with TRBD2 matching 10 bases. V was clipped by 2 bases and J by 4 bases; unmatched bases: 4. The CDR3 length is 16 residues. Germline lookup yields CDR1 LGHDT and CDR2 YNNKEL (reference sequence).

J is TRBJ1-2 and V is TRBV11-2; TRBD1 matches at 8 bases. The CDR3 sequence is 14 residues long. Germline lookup yields CDR1 SGHAT and CDR2 FQNNGV. V trimming: 1 base; J trimming: 5 bases; junction bases outside the gene matches: 3. The DNA for the CDR3 is TGTGCCAGCAGCTTAGGGACAGGGCGTTATGGCTACACCTTC. It encodes CASSLGTGRYGYTF.

The chain carries TRBV12-3 or TRBV12-4 and TRBJ1-4; D ambiguous. V dropped 10 bases and J dropped 0 bases, with 9 bases sitting between them. The CDR3 spans 13 residues. The chain's CDR3 is CATQKTTNEKLFF. CDR3 DNA: TGTGCCACGCAGAAGACAACTAATGAAAAACTGTTTTTT.

The chain joins TRBV5-1 to TRBJ1-2; 9 bases agree with TRBD1. Germline V CDR1 and CDR2: SGHRS, YFSETQ. Trimming at V came to 0 bases and at J to 8 bases, leaving 5 bases not matched to a gene. This CDR3 is 14 amino acids long. CDR3 coding DNA: TGCGCCAGCAGCTTGGGGGACAGGGCGCAGGGCTACACCTTC. It is translated as CASSLGDRAQGYTF.

The chain has TRBV2 and TRBJ2-6; 7 bases are a match to TRBD1. CDR1 is SNHLY, CDR2 FYNNEI, per germline. The CDR3 totals 15 residues. After removal of 6 bases from V and 2 bases from J, the junction contained 4 bases not matched to a gene. The CDR3 sequence is CASSIGTAGANVLTF. CDR3 coding DNA: TGTGCCAGCAGCATCGGGACAGCTGGGGCCAACGTCCTGACTTTC.

The chain uses TRBV9 and TRBJ1-6; no definite D call. The V gene's germline CDR1 is SGDLS and CDR2 YYNGEE. This CDR3 has 16 residues. The V end lost 0 bases, the J end lost 5 bases, and 12 bases lay between the germline ends. In DNA form, the CDR3 reads TGTGCCAGCAGCGTAGGTCCCCCTCGGGATAATTCACCCCTCCACTTT. Its translation: CASSVGPPRDNSPLHF.

The chain couples TRBV5-6 to TRBJ2-3; TRBD1 agrees at 11 bases. Germline CDR1 SGHDT, CDR2 YYEEEE. This CDR3 has 16 amino acids. J lost 5 bases, V lost 1 base, and 6 bases had no gene match. The CDR3 DNA is TGTGCCAGCAGCTTGACCGGACAGGGGGCTTTAGATACGCAGTATTTT. This codes for CASSLTGQGALDTQYF. Supplemented by reference TRBV5-6 and TRBJ2-3, the full variable domain reads DAGVTQSPTHLIKTRGQQVTLRCSPKSGHDTVSWYQQALGQGPQFIFQYYEEEERQRGNFPDRFSGHQFPNYSSELNVNALLLGDSALYLCASSLTGQGALDTQYFGPGTRLTVL.

The rearrangement joins TRBV6-5 to TRBJ1-4; maybe TRBD1 (5 bases). The CDR3 sequence is 14 residues long. Looked up from germline, CDR1 is MNHEY and CDR2 is SVGAGI. Between the trimmed V and J ends, which lost 4 bases and 5 bases, there was a span of 11 bases. The CDR3 region is CASSSEQENEKLFF. The CDR3 DNA reads TGTGCCAGCAGTTCGGAACAGGAAAATGAAAAACTGTTTTTT.

V is TRBV5-1 and J is TRBJ1-3, with a weak D call TRBD1 (6 bases). CDR1 is SGHRS and CDR2 is YFSETQ in the germline V gene. CDR3 length: 15 amino acids. Trimming took off 4 bases at V and 2 bases at J, with 13 bases between the two ends. As DNA, the CDR3 is TGCGCCAGCAGCGATCGTACAGGGCCTGGAAACACCATATATTTT. This sequence encodes CASSDRTGPGNTIYF.

V gene TRBV3-1 (or the pseudogene TRBV3-2) combines with J gene TRBJ2-5; 8 nucleotides line up with TRBD2. Trimming cost V 3 bases and J 0 bases; bases outside gene matches: 3. Germline lookup yields CDR1 LGHDT and CDR2 YNNKEL (reference sequence). The CDR3 consists of 15 residues. CDR3 nucleotide sequence: TGTGCCAGCAGCCAGGTTAGCGGGAACCAAGAGACCCAGTACTTC. Translation gives CASSQVSGNQETQYF.

The V gene is TRBV3-1 (or the pseudogene TRBV3-2), the J gene TRBJ2-7; 14 nucleotides align to TRBD2. Germline CDR1 is LGHDT and CDR2 is YNNKEL (reference sequence). The length of the CDR3 is 15 residues. After removal of 8 bases from V and 4 bases from J, the junction contained 7 bases not matched to a gene. CDR3 region: CASGTSGSAGYEQYF. The CDR3 DNA reads TGTGCCAGCGGGACTAGCGGGAGCGCAGGATACGAGCAGTACTTC.

Turning to this clone: The same CDR3 also results from other DNA sequences found in this sample. The gene calls are TRBV5-1 and TRBJ1-5; TRBD1 matches 7 bases. The CDR3 is 13 residues long. Germline values: CDR1 SGHRS, CDR2 YFSETQ. The V gene end was trimmed by 1 base and the J gene end by 5 bases; junction bases not matched to a gene: 0. The CDR3 loop reads CASSLTGDQPQHF. The CDR3 nucleotides read TGCGCCAGCAGCTTGACAGGGGATCAGCCCCAGCATTTT.

J is TRBJ1-6 and V is TRBV5-6, with TRBD1 identical over 8 bases. The V and J ends lost 4 bases and 9 bases, in that order; junction bases with no gene match: 6. CDR3 length: 14 residues. From germline, CDR1 is SGHDT and CDR2 YYEEEE. The DNA of the CDR3 is TGTGCCAGCAGCCCAAGGACAGGGAGTTCACCCCTCCACTTT. Translated: CASSPRTGSSPLHF.

This chain links TRBV5-6 with TRBJ2-3, with a possible D match to TRBD1 (8 bases). The CDR3 is 15 residues long. With 2 bases removed from V and 6 bases from J, the gap between germline ends came to 16 bases. CDR1 and CDR2 (germline): SGHDT, YYEEEE. CDR3: CASSFTGGAQDTQYF. The CDR3 DNA reads as TGTGCCAGCAGCTTTACAGGGGGGGCACAGGATACGCAGTATTTT.

This chain uses TRBV7-2 with TRBJ1-5, with a weak D call TRBD1 (6 bases). The germline V gene has CDR1 SGHTA and CDR2 FQGNSA. The V and J ends lost 5 bases and 6 bases respectively, with 20 bases between them. The CDR3 extends over 16 amino acids. CDR3: CASSPGGGVGGQPQHF. DNA for the CDR3: TGTGCCAGCAGCCCGGGGGGGGGCGTCGGTGGTCAGCCCCAGCATTTT.

The V call is TRBV29-1, the J call TRBJ1-1, with TRBD1 matching 8 bases. J was trimmed by 4 bases and V by 6 bases; bases with no gene match: 4. Germline-derived CDR1 and CDR2 are SQVTM and ANQGSEA. The CDR3 totals 12 residues. The CDR3 sequence: CSVSTGGTEAFF. DNA of the CDR3: TGCAGCGTAAGTACAGGGGGCACTGAAGCTTTCTTT.